There are a few counts of the clone carrying this T cell receptor (beta chain). The antigen is undetermined. The data are from a study of T cell repertoires in cytomegalovirus infection. Study results and caveats: Cumulated frequencies of public TCR beta families served to identify carriers of CMV plus the relevant HLA. Ex vivo, HLA-C-restricted CMV-specific TCR beta clonotypes prevailed over the rest of the response.

One entry per CDR3 protein results from TCRdb running MiXCR on the reads. Of fewer than 200,000 distinct CDR3 sequences listed, 13% to 15% are singletons. Sequenced material: PBMCs. The clonotype comes from a human donor in good health (CMV status not recorded). Some clones in this sample may be carry-over from other donors' samples.

CDR3 DNA sequence: TGTGCCAGCAGCTTAGACCGAGGAGGTGAAAAACTGTTTTTT. This codes for CASSLDRGGEKLFF. The V and J genes are TRBV7-6 and TRBJ1-4; D gene uncertain. The V gene's germline CDR1 is SGHVS and CDR2 FNYEAQ. Trimming pared 1 base from V and 7 bases from J, leaving 10 bases between. The CDR3 loop spans 14 amino acids.